The 17 T cell receptor beta chains presented below share a single source sample, sequenced in a study of STAT5B mutations in CD4+ large granular lymphocyte leukemia. Here immunoSEQ multiplex PCR was the method, and the copy in TCRdb shows in-frame clones only, minus some. The data contain some 45,000 clones, 65% to 90% of them singletons. Material: CD4+ T cells from blood buffy coats. The receptors shown here come from a human donor in good health.

V and J are TRBV18 and TRBJ2-2; TRBD2 matches at 10 bases. V shed 3 bases and J 0 bases; nucleotides not matched to a gene: 7. From germline, CDR1 is KGHSH and CDR2 LQKENI. The CDR3 has 18 residues. The CDR3 sequence: CASSPGLAGVSNTGELFF. The CDR3 DNA is TGTGCCAGCTCACCGGGGCTAGCGGGAGTATCGAACACCGGGGAGCTGTTTTTT.

In DNA form, the CDR3 reads TGTGCCAGCAGTTTAAAGTACACAGATACGCAGTATTTT. This sequence encodes CASSLKYTDTQYF. The V and J genes are TRBV27 and TRBJ2-3, with D hard to call. V gave up 2 bases and J gave up 2 bases, with 5 bases separating them. Germline assignment: CDR1 MNHEY and CDR2 SMNVEV (reference sequence). This CDR3 is built from 13 residues.

This chain links TRBV6-5 with TRBJ2-3, with 8 bases identical to TRBD2. V was pared by 6 bases and J by 4 bases, with 6 bases of the junction left unmatched. The germline V gene encodes CDR1 MNHEY and CDR2 SVGAGI. This CDR3 contains 14 residues. CDR3 region: CASRISGSADTQYF. The DNA for the CDR3 is TGTGCCAGCAGGATAAGCGGGAGCGCAGATACGCAGTATTTT.

J is TRBJ1-4 and V is TRBV9; TRBD1 matches 8 bases. The germline gives CDR1 SGDLS, CDR2 YYNGEE. The V gene end was trimmed by 2 bases and the J gene end by 7 bases; junction bases not matched to a gene: 4. The CDR3 has 14 residues. The CDR3 DNA sequence: TGTGCCAGCAGCGTTGCCGGGACAGGTGAAAAACTGTTTTTT. It translates to CASSVAGTGEKLFF.

This chain uses TRBV7-3 with TRBJ2-3; 7 bases map to TRBD2. The CDR3 covers 15 residues. V lost 6 bases to trimming and J lost 2 bases; unmatched junction nucleotides: 8. Germline assignment: CDR1 SGHTA and CDR2 FQGTGA. The CDR3 region has the DNA TGTGCCAGCAGAAGGAGTCTAGCGGACACAGATACGCAGTATTTT. Translated, it gives CASRRSLADTDTQYF.

The chain uses TRBV28 and TRBJ2-1, with 10 nucleotides matching TRBD2. Germline V gene lookup returns CDR1 MDHEN and CDR2 SYDVKM. Germline trimming cut 4 bases from V and 3 bases from J; bases unmatched to any gene: 6. The CDR3 spans 16 residues. This CDR3 is CASSSPSSGSYNEQFF. Written as DNA, the CDR3 is TGTGCCAGCAGTTCCCCCTCTAGCGGGAGCTACAATGAGCAGTTCTTC. Complete variable domain (other parts from reference TRBV28 and TRBJ2-1): DVKVTQSSRYLVKRTGEKVFLECVQDMDHENMFWYRQDPGLGLRLIYFSYDVKMKEKGDIPEGYSVSREKKERFSLILESASTNQTSMYLCASSSPSSGSYNEQFFGPGTRLTVL.

This sequence joins TRBV7-2 and TRBJ2-1; 8 bases are a match to TRBD2. Germline CDR1 is SGHTA and CDR2 is FQGNSA. The CDR3 is made up of 15 amino acids. With V trimmed by 5 bases and J by 4 bases, 7 bases remained unmatched. This CDR3 reads CASSARAGEYNEQFF. CDR3 sequence (DNA): TGTGCCAGCAGCGCGAGAGCGGGAGAGTACAATGAGCAGTTCTTC.

The rearrangement joins TRBV16 to TRBJ1-1; the match to TRBD1 covers 7 bases. The junction had 7 bases not matched to a gene; V was cut back by 4 bases and J by 11 bases. Germline assignment: CDR1 KGHSY and CDR2 FQNENV. The CDR3 extends over 12 amino acids. CDR3 DNA: TGTGCCAGCAGCCGATCGGACAGGAACGCTTTCTTT. It codes for CASSRSDRNAFF.

In this sample, this clone turned up a few times. J is TRBJ2-1 and V is TRBV7-6; unclear D gene. The CDR3 loop spans 17 amino acids. In germline, CDR1 is SGHVS, CDR2 FNYEAQ. V was trimmed by 2 bases and J by 1 base, leaving 15 bases between them. In DNA form, the CDR3 reads TGTGCCAGCAGCTTATTTCACTCGCCCCAATCCTACAATGAGCAGTTCTTC. The encoded protein is CASSLFHSPQSYNEQFF.

The rearrangement links TRBV5-1 to TRBJ1-2, with 7 positions matching TRBD1. Unmatched junction bases numbered 9, after V lost 5 bases and J lost 5 bases. The CDR3 sequence is 14 residues long. Germline CDR1 is SGHRS and CDR2 is YFSETQ. The CDR3 protein is CASRVTTGDYGYTF. The CDR3 DNA reads TGCGCCAGCAGGGTAACTACAGGGGATTATGGCTACACCTTC. Complete variable domain (other parts from reference TRBV5-1 and TRBJ1-2): KAGVTQTPRYLIKTRGQQVTLSCSPISGHRSVSWYQQTPGQGLQFLFEYFSETQRNKGNFPGRFSGRQFSNSRSEMNVSTLELGDSALYLCASRVTTGDYGYTFGSGTRLTVV.

V and J are TRBV10-1 and TRBJ1-2; D is unresolved. The germline V gene encodes CDR1 WNHNN and CDR2 SYGVQD (reference sequence). Trimming stripped 10 bases from V and 4 bases from J, with 7 bases between. The CDR3 extends over 10 amino acids. CDR3 residues: CATSLYGYTF. The CDR3 nucleotides are TGCGCCACCTCCCTCTATGGCTACACCTTC.

The rearrangement uses TRBV12-5 and TRBJ2-7; D gene uncertain. V lost 7 bases to trimming and J lost 0 bases, with 13 bases between them. The CDR3 covers 14 residues. CDR1 and CDR2 (germline): LGHNT, FRNRAP. CDR3 protein: CASAGVAGSYEQYF. Here the CDR3 DNA reads TGTGCTAGTGCCGGAGTGGCTGGCTCCTACGAGCAGTACTTC.

The CDR3 reads CASSLNGGAPDTQYF. DNA for the CDR3: TGCGCCAGCAGCTTGAATGGGGGGGCCCCAGATACGCAGTATTTT. V gene TRBV5-1 combines with J gene TRBJ2-3, with a tentative D call TRBD2 (7 bases). This CDR3 is built from 15 residues. The germline V gene encodes CDR1 SGHRS and CDR2 YFSETQ. The V end lost 1 base, the J end lost 4 bases, and 13 bases lay between the germline ends.

This clone was found once. The V gene is TRBV4-1, the J gene TRBJ2-1, with D uncertain. Trimming shortened V by 1 base and J by 13 bases, and 20 bases separated the two germline ends. Germline CDR1 reads MGHRA; CDR2 reads YSYEKL. The CDR3 spans 15 residues. The CDR3, as DNA: TGCGCCAGCAGCCAAGTATCAACCCGACCAGTCGACCAGTTCTTC. Its translation: CASSQVSTRPVDQFF.

The chain combines TRBV30 with TRBJ2-1; 10 bases align to TRBD2. The CDR3 is 16 residues long. CDR1 is GTSNPN and CDR2 is SVGIG in the germline V gene (reference sequence). The trim removed 2 bases at V and 6 bases at J, leaving 10 bases unmatched. CDR3 residues: CAWSRPGLAGVNEQFF. In DNA form, the CDR3 reads TGTGCCTGGAGTCGTCCGGGGCTAGCGGGAGTCAATGAGCAGTTCTTC.

V is TRBV9 and J is TRBJ2-1, with a tentative D call TRBD2 (5 bases). This CDR3 is built from 15 residues. V was trimmed by 0 bases and J by 7 bases, leaving 14 bases between them. From germline, CDR1 is SGDLS and CDR2 YYNGEE. CDR3 protein: CASSVGTAARNEQFF. The CDR3 nucleotides are TGTGCCAGCAGCGTAGGCACAGCGGCCCGAAATGAGCAGTTCTTC.

The chain uses TRBV5-8 and TRBJ1-1; 11 nucleotides align to TRBD1. The trim removed 6 bases at V and 11 bases at J, leaving 9 bases unmatched. From germline, CDR1 is SGHTS and CDR2 YDEGEE. The CDR3 contains 13 residues. The CDR3 spells CASTQNRDRGAFF. The CDR3 nucleotides are TGTGCCAGCACCCAAAACCGGGACAGGGGGGCTTTCTTT. Filled out from reference TRBV5-8 and TRBJ1-1, the complete variable domain reads EAGVTQSPTHLIKTRGQQATLRCSPISGHTSVYWYQQALGLGLQFLLWYDEGEERNRGNFPPRFSGRQFPNYSSELNVNALELEDSALYLCASTQNRDRGAFFGQGTRLTVV.